The 31 T cell receptor beta chains below all came from one sample that was sequenced in a study of regulatory T cells in long-lasting Graves disease. Libraries of TCR beta came from iRepertoire HTBI primers plus Arm-PCR of CDR3 regions. One entry per CDR3 protein, called by TCRdb with MiXCR from the multiplex PCR reads. The profile shows approximately 470,000 distinct CDR3 sequences, less than 25% of them singletons. Time point defined: persistent/refractory GD, antithyroid drugs over 5 years with positive TRAb. TCR sequences were obtained from RNA taken from PBMCs. The sequencing used peripheral blood mononuclear cells (PBMCs), collected when the disease was refractory, from a patient treated with antithyroid drugs. These receptors were taken from a female donor with Graves disease.

This clonotype was counted a few times. This chain links TRBV29-1 with TRBJ2-3; no firm D call. Germline CDR1 is SQVTM and CDR2 is ANQGSEA. The CDR3 spans 15 residues. Trimming removed 2 bases at V and 6 bases at J, with 18 bases between. CDR3 in amino acids: CSVEYAVPPADTQYF. The CDR3 DNA reads TGCAGCGTTGAATACGCGGTCCCCCCCGCGGATACGCAGTATTTT.

V gene TRBV20-1 combines with J gene TRBJ2-1; the match to TRBD2 covers 11 bases. V dropped 6 bases and J dropped 7; count of bases not matched to a gene: 8. Germline V lookup: CDR1 DFQATT, CDR2 SNEGSKA (reference sequence). The CDR3 length is 14 residues. The DNA of the CDR3 is TGCAGTGCCCCAAATCTAGCGGGAGGTAATGAGCAGTTCTTC. This gives the protein CSAPNLAGGNEQFF.

The gene calls are TRBV28 and TRBJ1-5, with D possibly matching TRBD1 (5 bases). Between the trimmed V and J ends, which lost 0 bases and 5 bases, there was a span of 17 bases. The V gene's germline CDR1 is MDHEN and CDR2 SYDVKM. The CDR3 is 17 amino acids. The CDR3: CASSLWGGTGRDQPQHF. The CDR3 coding sequence is TGTGCCAGCAGTTTATGGGGCGGGACCGGGCGGGATCAGCCCCAGCATTTT.

Ten or more counts support this clonotype. J is TRBJ2-7 and V is TRBV6-1; no firm D call. Germline CDR1 reads MNHNS; CDR2 reads SASEGT. This CDR3 is built from 13 residues. Deletions cut 6 bases from V and 2 bases from J, with 11 bases between. The CDR3 sequence: CASSSGSPYEQYF. The DNA for the CDR3 is TGTGCCAGCAGCTCAGGTTCTCCCTACGAGCAGTACTTC.

The genes are TRBV28 and TRBJ2-5; perhaps TRBD2 as D (5 bases). CDR3 length: 15 amino acids. The V gene lost 5 bases and the J gene lost 10 bases, with 23 bases spanning the gap. Per the germline V gene, CDR1 is MDHEN and CDR2 is SYDVKM. The CDR3 spells CASSLFRADVYHQYF. CDR3 nucleotides: TGTGCCAGCAGTCTCTTTCGAGCGGACGTCTACCACCAGTACTTC.

This clonotype was counted many times. This rearrangement joins TRBV6-2 or TRBV6-3 to TRBJ1-1; tentative D call: TRBD1 (5 bases). The V gene lost 1 base and the J gene lost 1 base, with 16 bases spanning the gap. The CDR3 consists of 17 residues. Germline V gene data show CDR1 as MNHEY and CDR2 as SVGEGT. The CDR3 DNA reads TGTGCCAGCAGTTACTGGGGGAGGGAAGGTGCGAACACTGAAGCTTTCTTT. Its protein product is CASSYWGREGANTEAFF.

This clonotype was found many times. The chain uses TRBV30 and TRBJ1-2, with 10 bases identical to TRBD1. After removal of 3 bases from V and 5 bases from J, the junction contained 3 bases not matched to a gene. This CDR3 has 13 residues. Germline V gene data show CDR1 as GTSNPN and CDR2 as SVGIG (reference sequence). As DNA, the CDR3 is TGTGCCTGGAGCCAGGACAGGGGGTATGGCTACACCTTC. Translated, it gives CAWSQDRGYGYTF.

This clonotype was counted at least ten times. The chain couples TRBV28 to TRBJ2-7; D gene unclear. CDR1 is MDHEN, CDR2 SYDVKM, per germline. The CDR3 spans 13 residues. Trimming pared 5 bases from V and 2 bases from J, leaving 10 bases between. The CDR3 protein is CASSVDGAYEQYF. CDR3 nucleotide sequence: TGTGCCAGCAGTGTAGACGGAGCCTACGAGCAGTACTTC.

As concerns this clonotype: A much more abundant neighbour one base away suggests this may be a read error. The chain joins TRBV6-1 to TRBJ2-7; 13 positions agree with TRBD2. This CDR3 region has 14 residues. The ends lost 8 bases at V and 5 bases at J; junction bases unmatched: 6. Germline CDR1 is MNHNS and CDR2 is SASEGT. The CDR3 DNA reads TGTGCCAGCGAACTAGCGGGAGGGTTAGACGAGCAGTACTTC. Its protein product is CASELAGGLDEQYF.

The rearrangement joins TRBV20-1 to TRBJ1-4, with D unclear. V dropped 0 bases and J dropped 6 bases, with 8 bases sitting between them. This CDR3 comprises 13 residues. Looked up from germline, CDR1 is DFQATT and CDR2 is SNEGSKA (reference sequence). The CDR3 region is CSAREGWDEKLFF. The CDR3 DNA follows: TGCAGTGCTAGAGAAGGCTGGGATGAAAAACTGTTTTTT.

This clonotype was detected ten times or more. CDR3 protein: CASTYGLAGALLSYEQYF. CDR3 bases: TGTGCCAGCACCTACGGGCTAGCGGGAGCCCTCTTATCCTACGAGCAGTACTTC. This chain links TRBV6-1 with TRBJ2-7, with 10 bases identical to TRBD2. After removal of 7 bases from V and 1 base from J, the junction contained 16 bases not matched to a gene. Germline values: CDR1 MNHNS, CDR2 SASEGT. The CDR3 runs to 18 residues.

This clonotype was seen repeatedly, ten times or more. The chain carries TRBV20-1 and TRBJ2-7, with 8 bases lining up with TRBD2. The germline V gene encodes CDR1 DFQATT and CDR2 SNEGSKA (reference sequence). V lost 6 bases to trimming and J lost 2 bases; unmatched junction nucleotides: 18. The CDR3 length is 17 residues. CDR3 amino acids: CSAGVSGLAGATYEQYF. The CDR3 coding sequence is TGCAGTGCGGGGGTATCTGGCCTAGCGGGCGCTACCTACGAGCAGTACTTC.

The V gene is TRBV28, the J gene TRBJ2-2; D unresolved. The CDR3 extends over 18 amino acids. The V and J ends lost 5 bases and 7 bases respectively, with 26 bases between them. Looked up from germline, CDR1 is MDHEN and CDR2 is SYDVKM. The CDR3 here is CASSTLDGFPRLHGELFF. CDR3 sequence (DNA): TGTGCCAGCAGTACCTTGGACGGATTTCCCCGACTTCACGGGGAGCTGTTTTTT.

V and J are TRBV7-2 and TRBJ2-1, with 11 bases that match TRBD2. Germline V CDR1 and CDR2: SGHTA, FQGNSA. Trimming took 7 bases from V and 9 from J; bases not matched to a gene: 8. The CDR3 loop spans 14 amino acids. The CDR3 region has the DNA TGTGCCAGCAAGCTTGGACTAGCGGGTATTGAGCAGTTCTTC. This translates into CASKLGLAGIEQFF. Full variable domain (remainder filled in from reference TRBV7-2 and TRBJ2-1): GAGVSQSPSNKVTEKGKDVELRCDPISGHTALYWYRQSLGQGLEFLIYFQGNSAPDKSGLPSDRFSAERTGGSVSTLTIQRTQQEDSAVYLCASKLGLAGIEQFFGPGTRLTVL.

The V and J genes are TRBV27 and TRBJ2-7, with no clear D. The CDR3 runs to 13 residues. V lost 3 bases and J 4 bases, leaving 10 bases between the germline ends. The germline gives CDR1 MNHEY, CDR2 SMNVEV (reference sequence). DNA for the CDR3: TGTGCCAGCAGTTTCGCCCGGTTTTACGAGCAGTACTTC. Its translation: CASSFARFYEQYF.

A few counts support this clonotype. This sequence joins TRBV6-9 and TRBJ1-4, with D hard to call. Trimming took 4 bases from V and 7 from J, leaving 22 bases between them. CDR1 and CDR2 from the germline V gene are MNHGY and SVAAGI. This CDR3 region has 17 residues. The CDR3 nucleotides are TGTGCCAGCAGTTCCTTAGCGCCAGGAAGGTTAAGTGAAAAACTGTTTTTT. It is translated as CASSSLAPGRLSEKLFF.

This clonotype was detected once. A much larger clone differs from this one at a single base, so this may be a read error. V usage is TRBV30 and J usage is TRBJ2-2, with D possibly being TRBD2 (7 bases). The V gene's germline CDR1 is GTSNPN and CDR2 SVGIG (reference sequence). The CDR3 runs to 14 residues. Between the trimmed V and J ends, which lost 7 bases and 4 bases, there was a span of 16 bases. CDR3 nucleotide sequence: TGTGCCTCGGCCGGAGGGGGGGGCACCGGGGAGCTGTTTTTT. Translating it yields CASAGGGGTGELFF.

This clonotype was counted ten times or more. This chain joins TRBV2 and TRBJ1-2; 7 nucleotides align to TRBD1. The CDR3 is 16 residues long. Per germline, CDR1 SNHLY and CDR2 FYNNEI. The V and J ends lost 6 bases and 4 bases, in that order; junction bases with no gene match: 14. The CDR3 sequence is CASRDKTGILGYGYTF. CDR3 in DNA: TGTGCCAGCAGAGATAAGACAGGGATTCTCGGCTATGGCTACACCTTC.

The rearrangement uses TRBV5-1 and TRBJ1-1; perhaps TRBD1 as D (6 bases). The V gene's germline CDR1 is SGHRS and CDR2 YFSETQ. The germline V and J ends were trimmed by 0 bases and 0 bases, with 15 bases remaining between them. The CDR3 extends over 17 amino acids. Here the CDR3 reads CASSLGAGGSMNTEAFF. CDR3 in DNA: TGCGCCAGCAGCTTGGGTGCGGGGGGCAGCATGAACACTGAAGCTTTCTTT.

This clonotype has at least ten counts. This sequence joins TRBV15 and TRBJ2-5; D is perhaps TRBD2 (6 bases). CDR1 is LNHNV, CDR2 YYDKDF, per germline (reference sequence). CDR3 length: 15 residues. V was cut by 0 bases and J by 1 base, with 9 bases left in between. Here the CDR3 DNA reads TGTGCCACCAGCAGAGACGGGAGTCTCCAAGAGACCCAGTACTTC. It translates to CATSRDGSLQETQYF. The full variable domain, in which reference TRBV15 and TRBJ2-5 provide the parts outside the CDR3, is DAMVIQNPRYQVTQFGKPVTLSCSQTLNHNVMYWYQQKSSQAPKLLFHYYDKDFNNEADTPDNFQSRRPNTSFCFLDIRSPGLGDTAMYLCATSRDGSLQETQYFGPGTRLLVL.

This clonotype appeared many times. The chain is built from TRBV7-2 and TRBJ2-5, with 13 nucleotides matching TRBD2. The V gene's germline CDR1 is SGHTA and CDR2 FQGNSA. Trimming at V came to 5 bases and at J to 5 bases, leaving 11 bases not matched to a gene. CDR3 size: 17 residues. Here the CDR3 reads CASSAPGLAGDRETQYF. In DNA form, the CDR3 reads TGTGCCAGCAGCGCCCCCGGACTAGCGGGAGATCGGGAGACCCAGTACTTC.

The rearrangement links TRBV6-1 to TRBJ2-5; TRBD2 is a possible D gene (6 bases). The V gene lost 6 bases and the J gene lost 5 bases, with 16 bases spanning the gap. The CDR3 runs to 14 residues. Germline V gene sequence: CDR1 MNHNS, CDR2 SASEGT. The CDR3 protein is CASSVGRAGETQYF. The CDR3 coding sequence is TGTGCCAGCAGCGTAGGTCGTGCGGGGGAGACCCAGTACTTC.

There are many counts of this clonotype. The CDR3 loop reads CASSLLAGGYNEQFF. CDR3 coding DNA: TGTGCCAGCAGCTTACTGGCGGGAGGCTACAATGAGCAGTTCTTC. This rearrangement joins TRBV7-3 to TRBJ2-1; TRBD2 aligns across 8 bases. With 2 bases clipped from V and 3 bases from J, the junction kept 3 bases outside the gene matches. The V gene's germline CDR1 is SGHTA and CDR2 FQGTGA. The CDR3 extends over 15 amino acids. Full variable domain (remainder filled in from reference TRBV7-3 and TRBJ2-1): GAGVSQTPSNKVTEKGKYVELRCDPISGHTALYWYRQSLGQGPEFLIYFQGTGAADDSGLPNDRFFAVRPEGSVSTLKIQRTERGDSAVYLCASSLLAGGYNEQFFGPGTRLTVL.

This clonotype was recorded many times. This chain connects TRBV28 to TRBJ2-7; TRBD1 matches at 9 bases. This CDR3 region has 15 residues. Germline V CDR1 and CDR2: MDHEN, SYDVKM. V was clipped by 4 bases and J by 2 bases; unmatched bases: 6. CDR3 sequence: CASSSGTGWAYEQYF. The DNA for the CDR3 is TGTGCCAGCAGTTCAGGGACAGGGTGGGCCTACGAGCAGTACTTC.

This chain connects TRBV5-1 to TRBJ2-1; tentative D call: TRBD2 (6 bases). The CDR3 has 14 residues. The ends were cut back, 5 bases at V and 5 bases at J, with 14 bases in the middle. The germline V gene has CDR1 SGHRS and CDR2 YFSETQ. The CDR3 loop reads CASRLRLGHNEQFF. The DNA for the CDR3 is TGCGCCAGCAGGTTAAGACTAGGACACAATGAGCAGTTCTTC.

This clonotype was seen more than once but under ten times. The chain links TRBV11-2 to TRBJ2-7; 12 nucleotides agree with TRBD1. The germline CDR1 and CDR2 sequences are SGHAT and FQNNGV. The junction had 6 bases not matched to a gene; V was cut back by 3 bases and J by 12 bases. The CDR3 runs to 13 residues. CDR3 bases: TGTGCCAGCAGCTTCTCCGGGACAGGGGGCTTGTACTTC. This codes for CASSFSGTGGLYF.

Ten or more counts support this clonotype. The rearrangement links TRBV6-2 or TRBV6-3 to TRBJ1-2; TRBD1 aligns across 12 bases. Per the germline V gene, CDR1 is MNHEY and CDR2 is SVGEGT. Germline trimming cut 5 bases from V and 7 bases from J; bases unmatched to any gene: 2. This CDR3 has 13 residues. CDR3 coding DNA: TGTGCCAGCAGTCCGGGACAGGGGGCTGGCTACACCTTC. Its protein is CASSPGQGAGYTF.

With respect to this clonotype: This is likely an artifact of a read error, given a far larger clone one base away. The rearrangement links TRBV11-2 to TRBJ2-4; D is possibly TRBD2 (5 bases). The J call is in doubt because the DNA end fits TRBJ2-1 better. The CDR3 runs 13 residues. Per germline, CDR1 SGHAT and CDR2 FQNNGV. In nucleotides, the CDR3 is TGTGCCAGCAGCTTAAATTGGCTAGCCGCCCAGTTCTTC. Translated: CASSLNWLAAQFF.

This clonotype was counted ten times or more. V and J are TRBV6-5 and TRBJ2-5; D gene unclear. The ends were cut back, 2 bases at V and 4 bases at J, with 8 bases in the middle. In germline, CDR1 is MNHEY, CDR2 SVGAGI. The CDR3 loop spans 13 amino acids. The CDR3 loop is CASSYRWGETQYF. The CDR3 DNA reads TGTGCCAGCAGTTACCGGTGGGGAGAGACCCAGTACTTC.

The rearrangement links TRBV27 to TRBJ2-3; D call uncertain. Germline V gene sequence: CDR1 MNHEY, CDR2 SMNVEV (reference sequence). The CDR3 totals 14 residues. V was shortened by 5 bases and J by 2 bases, with 11 bases between the two germline ends. Here the CDR3 reads CASSPLDVTDTQYF. CDR3 nucleotides: TGTGCCAGCAGTCCATTAGACGTCACAGATACGCAGTATTTT.

The chain couples TRBV6-1 to TRBJ1-5; possible D gene TRBD1, 6 bases. V dropped 1 base and J dropped 4 bases, with 11 bases sitting between them. CDR1 is MNHNS, CDR2 SASEGT, per germline. The CDR3 sequence is 15 residues long. CDR3 sequence (DNA): TGTGCCAGCAGTGAAGTAGGGGGGTTTAATCAGCCCCAGCATTTT. This gives the protein CASSEVGGFNQPQHF.